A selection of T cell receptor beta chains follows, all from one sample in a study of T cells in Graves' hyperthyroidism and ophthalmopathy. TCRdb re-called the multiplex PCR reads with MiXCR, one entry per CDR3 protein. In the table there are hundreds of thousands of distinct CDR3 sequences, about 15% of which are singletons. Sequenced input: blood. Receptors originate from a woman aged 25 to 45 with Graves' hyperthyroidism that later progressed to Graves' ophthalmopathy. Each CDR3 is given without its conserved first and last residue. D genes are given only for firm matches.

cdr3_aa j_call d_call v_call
ASSQDKSSPQH TRBJ1-5 NA TRBV3-1
ASSLFGAADNEKLF TRBJ1-4 NA TRBV28
ASTDRDRIMDEKLF TRBJ1-4 TRBD1 TRBV11-2
ASWGGEKLF TRBJ1-4 NA TRBV19
SAKQDVGGAF TRBJ1-1 NA TRBV29-1
ASSQVQAAPSYEQY TRBJ2-7 NA TRBV4-1
ASSPGDVQNQPQH TRBJ1-5 NA TRBV18
ARGGLAEDVDTQY TRBJ2-3 TRBD2 TRBV2
ASAPGQGVYQETQY TRBJ2-5 TRBD1 TRBV12-5
ASSLVEGGRGYT TRBJ1-2 NA TRBV3-1
AISATGSDTQY TRBJ2-3 NA TRBV10-3
ASSIGLSGYNEQF TRBJ2-1 NA TRBV5-1